Many counts were recorded for the clone carrying this T cell receptor beta chain. Its specificity is unknown. The entry originates in a study of T-cell reconstitution after alpha-beta-depleted transplantation in children. Study-level findings and limits: Alpha-beta T cells present about two months after transplant were reported to originate from several hundred expanded graft clones. In some patients, recipient T cells and intrathymic progenitors surviving conditioning explained high day-60 diversity.

During its preparation, the TCRbeta library received unique molecular identifiers. Via MiXCR, TCRdb re-called the PCR reads, giving one row per CDR3 protein. The sample has approximately 30,000 distinct CDR3 sequences; about 5.8% are singletons. Trimming removed 1 base at V and 6 bases at J, with 8 bases between. The CDR3 spans 13 residues. The starting material was PBMCs, mostly from graft donor cells, obtained 180 days after TCRalphabeta/CD19-depleted stem cell transplant. The clonotype comes from a male patient younger than 18 who had a stem cell transplant for acute myeloid leukemia, so the T cells may come from the graft donor. The V gene is TRBV12-3 or TRBV12-4, the J gene TRBJ2-3; D remains unclear. The CDR3 sequence is CASSLDLWDTQYF. CDR3 DNA sequence: TGTGCCAGCAGTTTAGATTTGTGGGATACGCAGTATTTT.